What follows are 18 T cell receptor beta chains derived from one specimen sequenced in a study of blood T cell repertoires in COVID-19. Assay: immunoSEQ multiplex PCR; the TCRdb copy retains only in-frame clones and omits some. The profile shows approximately 250,000 clones, 84% of them singletons. The sequenced material came from peripheral blood. All receptors derive from a woman aged 35 to 49 who had recovered from COVID-19.

The V call is TRBV6-1, the J call TRBJ1-5, with D possibly TRBD1 on 5 matching bases. CDR1 and CDR2 from the germline V gene are MNHNS and SASEGT. Trimming removed 2 bases from V and 6 bases from J, with 14 bases in between. This CDR3 is built from 15 residues. CDR3 bases: TGTGCCAGCAGTGAAAGCAGGGTTTTGCGTCAGCCCCAGCATTTT. Amino acids: CASSESRVLRQPQHF.

The chain recombines TRBV19 with TRBJ2-4; 8 bases fit TRBD2. V lost 7 bases and J lost 6; bases outside the gene matches: 11. Germline V gene lookup returns CDR1 LNHDA and CDR2 SQIVND (reference sequence). The CDR3 sequence is 15 residues long. CDR3 sequence: CASTGVAGTLNIQYF. CDR3 DNA: TGTGCCAGTACGGGGGTAGCGGGGACCTTAAACATTCAGTACTTC.

The V and J genes are TRBV5-1 and TRBJ1-2, with unresolved D. There are 16 residues in the CDR3. V lost 1 base to trimming and J lost 5 bases, with 18 bases between them. Germline CDR1 and CDR2: SGHRS and YFSETQ. This chain's CDR3 is CASSLRPATEMYGYTF. The CDR3 DNA follows: TGCGCCAGCAGCTTGCGTCCCGCGACGGAGATGTATGGCTACACCTTC.

The V gene is TRBV24-1, the J gene TRBJ2-3; D is unclear. The germline V and J ends were trimmed by 1 base and 3 bases, with 4 bases remaining between them. CDR1 KGHDR and CDR2 SFDVKD come from the germline V gene. The CDR3 runs to 13 residues. CDR3: CATSDFPTDTQYF. The CDR3 DNA reads as TGTGCCACCAGTGATTTTCCGACAGATACGCAGTATTTT.

The chain recombines TRBV7-9 with TRBJ1-4, with D unclear. V was shortened by 11 bases and J by 4 bases, with 14 bases between the two germline ends. This CDR3 has 13 amino acids. From germline, CDR1 is SEHNR and CDR2 FQNEAQ (reference sequence). Written as DNA, the CDR3 is TGTGCCGAAGCGGAAACAGATAATGAAAAACTGTTTTTT. As protein: CAEAETDNEKLFF.

CDR3 residues: CAVRLGEEYEQYF. The CDR3 region has the DNA TGTGCCGTGCGTTTGGGAGAAGAATACGAGCAGTACTTC. The V call is TRBV12-3 or TRBV12-4, the J call TRBJ2-7; D might be TRBD2 (5 bases). V lost 11 bases to trimming and J lost 4 bases, with 18 bases between them. This CDR3 spans 13 amino acids.

The chain has TRBV19 and TRBJ1-1, with D possibly matching TRBD1 (5 bases). Germline V gene lookup returns CDR1 LNHDA and CDR2 SQIVND (reference sequence). This CDR3 contains 13 residues. Trimming pared 9 bases from V and 1 base from J, leaving 12 bases between. In DNA form, the CDR3 reads TGTGCCAGCAAGCTTACAGGGAACACTGAAGCTTTCTTT. Translated, it gives CASKLTGNTEAFF. The whole variable domain, filled in from reference TRBV19 and TRBJ1-1, reads DGGITQSPKYLFRKEGQNVTLSCEQNLNHDAMYWYRQDPGQGLRLIYYSQIVNDFQKGDIAEGYSVSREKKESFPLTVTSAQKNPTAFYLCASKLTGNTEAFFGQGTRLTVV.

The chain employs TRBV5-8 and TRBJ2-5; maybe TRBD2 (6 bases). CDR1 is SGHTS, CDR2 YDEGEE, per germline. Trimming stripped 2 bases from V and 2 bases from J, with 13 bases between. The length of the CDR3 is 15 residues. CDR3 sequence reads: CASSFGGTEQETQYF. The CDR3 bases are TGTGCCAGCAGCTTTGGGGGGACGGAACAAGAGACCCAGTACTTC.

This chain joins TRBV28 and TRBJ2-6, with 13 bases fitting TRBD2. CDR1 MDHEN and CDR2 SYDVKM come from the germline V gene. J gave up 0 bases and V 2 bases, and 4 bases lay outside the gene matches. The CDR3 totals 19 residues. CDR3 DNA: TGTGCCAGCAGTTTAATAGGACTAGCGGGGGACTCTGGGGCCAACGTCCTGACTTTC. It codes for CASSLIGLAGDSGANVLTF. The full variable domain, its missing parts supplied by reference TRBV28 and TRBJ2-6, is DVKVTQSSRYLVKRTGEKVFLECVQDMDHENMFWYRQDPGLGLRLIYFSYDVKMKEKGDIPEGYSVSREKKERFSLILESASTNQTSMYLCASSLIGLAGDSGANVLTFGAGSRLTVL.

V and J are TRBV7-2 and TRBJ2-1; TRBD2 aligns across 8 bases. Germline V gene lookup returns CDR1 SGHTA and CDR2 FQGNSA. There are 14 residues in the CDR3. J gave up 9 bases and V 1 base, and 5 bases lay outside the gene matches. CDR3 sequence (DNA): TGTGCCAGCAGCTTAGGAGGACTAGCTATTGAGCAGTTCTTC. It is translated as CASSLGGLAIEQFF.

The J gene is TRBJ1-4, the V gene TRBV19; 9 positions agree with TRBD1. Germline V lookup: CDR1 LNHDA, CDR2 SQIVND (reference sequence). Losses at the gene ends were 5 bases for V and 6 bases for J; bases not matched to a gene: 13. The CDR3 length is 17 residues. As DNA, the CDR3 is TGTGCCAGTAGTGAAGGAACCGGGACAGGGCTTTATGAAAAACTGTTTTTT. Translated, it gives CASSEGTGTGLYEKLFF.

The chain recombines TRBV18 with TRBJ2-7; TRBD2 matches 7 bases. The CDR3 runs 11 residues. The germline V gene encodes CDR1 KGHSH and CDR2 LQKENI. J lost 3 bases, V lost 8 bases, and 1 base had no gene match. CDR3 nucleotides: TGTGCCAGCCGGGGGGTCTACGAGCAGTACTTC. This encodes CASRGVYEQYF.

The chain combines TRBV29-1 with TRBJ1-1; no clear D. Trimming removed 5 bases at V and 4 bases at J, with 14 bases between. Germline lookup yields CDR1 SQVTM and CDR2 ANQGSEA. This CDR3 has 13 amino acids. The CDR3 coding sequence is TGCAGCGTTCACGCCTCGGAGGGCACTGAAGCTTTCTTT. This sequence encodes CSVHASEGTEAFF.

The genes are TRBV18 and TRBJ1-2, with D maybe TRBD1 (6 bases). The CDR3 consists of 16 residues. Germline CDR1 and CDR2: KGHSH and LQKENI. Trimming cost V 0 bases and J 2 bases, with 13 bases left between them. The CDR3 here is CASSPPSAGVNYGYTF. The CDR3 DNA reads as TGTGCCAGCTCACCACCGTCGGCAGGGGTAAACTATGGCTACACCTTC.

The chain carries TRBV10-3 and TRBJ1-1, with D maybe TRBD1 (6 bases). V lost 2 bases and J 3 bases, leaving 13 bases between the germline ends. The V gene's germline CDR1 is ENHRY and CDR2 SYGVKD. There are 15 residues in the CDR3. The CDR3 coding sequence is TGTGCCATCAGTGAGACACAGGGATGGGACACTGAAGCTTTCTTT. It codes for CAISETQGWDTEAFF.

V and J are TRBV4-1 and TRBJ1-5; a possible D gene is TRBD1 (5 bases). Germline CDR1 is MGHRA and CDR2 is YSYEKL. V dropped 4 bases and J dropped 4 bases, with 23 bases sitting between them. CDR3 length equals 18 residues. CDR3 DNA: TGCGCCAGCAGCCTGCCGGGGGTGGTCCGGGAGAATAATCAGCCCCAGCATTTT. This translates into CASSLPGVVRENNQPQHF.

The rearrangement uses TRBV6-2 or TRBV6-3 and TRBJ2-1; possibly TRBD2 for D (5 bases). From germline, CDR1 is MNHEY and CDR2 SVGEGT. Trimming pared 0 bases from V and 6 bases from J, leaving 15 bases between. The length of the CDR3 is 16 residues. The chain's CDR3 is CASSYSTSWVFNEQFF. CDR3 sequence (DNA): TGTGCCAGCAGTTACTCAACTAGTTGGGTTTTCAATGAGCAGTTCTTC.

This sequence joins TRBV5-1 and TRBJ2-3, with 8 bases fitting TRBD2. The germline gives CDR1 SGHRS, CDR2 YFSETQ. Trimming removed 6 bases from V and 1 base from J; junction bases left unmatched: 4. This CDR3 contains 14 residues. CDR3 DNA: TGCGCCAGCACCTTTAGCGGGGGCACAGATACGCAGTATTTT. It specifies CASTFSGGTDTQYF.